The 5 T cell receptor beta chains presented below share a single source sample, sequenced in a study of Ad26.COV2.S vaccination and SARS-CoV-2 variants. Libraries were prepared by immunoSEQ multiplex PCR; TCRdb keeps only in-frame clonotypes and omits some of them. The sample lists about 680,000 clones; around 89% were seen once. Treatment noted: 19 received Ad26.COV2.S at low or high dose, single or two shots; about five received placebo; per-sample allocation not given. Sampling took place 63 days after the first vaccine or placebo injection. The sequences come from peripheral blood, collected in a trial of Ad26.COV2.S vaccine versus placebo. The origin of the receptors is a person aged 18 to 59 who received the Ad26.COV2.S COVID-19 vaccine or a placebo.

The chain couples TRBV18 to TRBJ2-7, with D possibly being TRBD1 or TRBD2 (5 bases each). Trimming stripped 4 bases from V and 0 bases from J, with 10 bases between. The CDR3 length is 14 residues. CDR1 and CDR2 from the germline V gene are KGHSH and LQKENI. This chain's CDR3 is CASSRGTVSYEQYF. In nucleotides, the CDR3 is TGTGCCAGCTCACGAGGGACGGTCTCCTACGAGCAGTACTTC.

The chain has TRBV5-6 and TRBJ2-5; tentative D call: TRBD2 (5 bases). Trimming took 0 bases from V and 7 from J, leaving 10 bases between them. CDR1 is SGHDT, CDR2 YYEEEE, per germline. The CDR3 is 13 amino acids. Here the CDR3 reads CASSLASIGTQYF. The CDR3 nucleotides are TGTGCCAGCAGCTTGGCTAGCATTGGGACCCAGTACTTC. The variable domain in full, completed from reference TRBV5-6 and TRBJ2-5, reads DAGVTQSPTHLIKTRGQQVTLRCSPKSGHDTVSWYQQALGQGPQFIFQYYEEEERQRGNFPDRFSGHQFPNYSSELNVNALLLGDSALYLCASSLASIGTQYFGPGTRLLVL.

The gene calls are TRBV12-3 or TRBV12-4 and TRBJ2-4; D is uncertain. V was clipped by 1 base and J by 12 bases, with 10 bases between them. The CDR3 extends over 12 amino acids. In DNA, the CDR3 is TGTGCCAGCAGTTTAGTAGGTGGGAATCAGTACTTC. Translation gives CASSLVGGNQYF.

The rearrangement uses TRBV7-8 and TRBJ2-7, with D unclear. Per germline, CDR1 SGHVS and CDR2 FQNEAQ. V dropped 3 bases and J dropped 2 bases, with 17 bases sitting between them. The CDR3 is 16 amino acids. CDR3 loop: CASSFGSALLTYEQYF. In nucleotides, the CDR3 is TGTGCCAGCAGCTTCGGGTCGGCACTACTAACCTACGAGCAGTACTTC.

The CDR3 spells CASSQDATEQVQNTIYF. The CDR3, as DNA: TGCGCCAGCAGCCAAGATGCCACGGAGCAGGTGCAAAACACCATATATTTT. This rearrangement joins TRBV4-3 to TRBJ1-3; no reliable D call. Per the germline V gene, CDR1 is LGHNA and CDR2 is YSLEER. Between the trimmed V and J ends, which lost 0 bases and 6 bases, there was a span of 18 bases. The CDR3 covers 17 residues.